Listed below are T cell receptor beta chains from one sample, sequenced in a study of identical twins. MiXCR was run by TCRdb on the 5' RACE reads, yielding one entry per CDR3 protein. This table holds 400,000 to 500,000 distinct CDR3 sequences, roughly an eighth found once. This sample was also put to use in a study of yellow fever vaccine responses in identical twins.

Source material: CD4+ T cells sorted from blood. The receptors come from a woman in her late teens or twenties in good health. The CDR3 runs from the conserved cysteine through the conserved F or W. Each record gives: CDR3 DNA, CDR3 protein, V gene, J gene, clone size, D gene. The D gene is left open where the match is weak. Expanded clones are given a class, and other clones once, few, many or no size at all.

DNA: TGCAGCGCAGACCCGGGACCGATTAACTATGGCTACACCTTC; CDR3: CSADPGPINYGYTF; V: TRBV29-1; J: TRBJ1-2; size: NA; D: NA
DNA: TGTGCCAGCAGCCGGAGAAGGACTGGCGATACGCAGTATTTT; CDR3: CASSRRRTGDTQYF; V: TRBV7-3; J: TRBJ2-3; size: few; D: NA
DNA: TGTGCCAGTTCAGGGCATCAGCCCCAGCATTTT; CDR3: CASSGHQPQHF; V: TRBV25-1; J: TRBJ1-5; size: few; D: NA
DNA: TGTGCCAGCAGCTCGGACAGGGTAAGCCATGAGCAGTTCTTC; CDR3: CASSSDRVSHEQFF; V: TRBV7-8; J: TRBJ2-1; size: few; D: TRBD1
DNA: TGTGCCAGCAGTTCGAGGGGGCTAAGCGATGAGCAGTTCTTC; CDR3: CASSSRGLSDEQFF; V: TRBV12-3/TRBV12-4; J: TRBJ2-1; size: few; D: TRBD1
DNA: TGTGCCACCAGCAGGGGTGGGGCCCCAAGCTCCTACGAGCAGTACTTC; CDR3: CATSRGGAPSSYEQYF; V: TRBV15; J: TRBJ2-7; size: NA; D: NA
DNA: TGTGCCAGCAGCTTAGATCCAGGAGAGGGCCAGTACTTC; CDR3: CASSLDPGEGQYF; V: TRBV7-2; J: TRBJ2-5; size: many; D: NA
DNA: TGCAGTGCTTACCCTGGGCGCGCGTCGGTTACGCAGTATTTT; CDR3: CSAYPGRASVTQYF; V: TRBV20-1; J: TRBJ2-3; size: NA; D: NA
DNA: TGTGCCAGTAGTACTGGACAGGGGGCAGTTGGGGCCAACGTCCTGACTTTC; CDR3: CASSTGQGAVGANVLTF; V: TRBV19; J: TRBJ2-6; size: few; D: TRBD1
DNA: TGTGCCATCATGGGTCTAGCGACAGATACGCAGTATTTT; CDR3: CAIMGLATDTQYF; V: TRBV10-3; J: TRBJ2-3; size: many; D: NA
DNA: TGTGCCAGCAGCTTGGGGGTAAAGGGTTTAGCTTTCTTT; CDR3: CASSLGVKGLAFF; V: TRBV7-2; J: TRBJ1-1; size: NA; D: NA
DNA: TGCAGTGCTAGTTTTAGCGGGGGGGCCGGGGACGAGCAGTACTTC; CDR3: CSASFSGGAGDEQYF; V: TRBV20-1; J: TRBJ2-7; size: NA; D: TRBD2
DNA: TGTGCCAGTAGTATCTCGGGCAGGGGTGGCAATCAGCCCCAGCATTTT; CDR3: CASSISGRGGNQPQHF; V: TRBV19; J: TRBJ1-5; size: few; D: NA
DNA: TGTGCCAGCAGTTACTCGAGGTCGGCTAGCGGCACAGATACGCAGTATTTT; CDR3: CASSYSRSASGTDTQYF; V: TRBV6-5; J: TRBJ2-3; size: NA; D: NA
DNA: TGTGCCAGCCTGACCGACAGCGAGCAGTACTTC; CDR3: CASLTDSEQYF; V: TRBV2; J: TRBJ2-7; size: NA; D: NA
DNA: TGTGCCAGTAGTAACCGGGTGTTAAGCAATCAGCCCCAGCATTTT; CDR3: CASSNRVLSNQPQHF; V: TRBV19; J: TRBJ1-5; size: few; D: NA
DNA: TGTGCCAGCAGTTTACGGGGGAGTGGGTCACCCCTCCACTTT; CDR3: CASSLRGSGSPLHF; V: TRBV27; J: TRBJ1-6; size: NA; D: NA
DNA: TGCGCCAGCAGTTGGGAAGGCTCTGGAAACACCATATATTTT; CDR3: CASSWEGSGNTIYF; V: TRBV5-1; J: TRBJ1-3; size: many; D: NA
DNA: TGCAGTGCTAGAGATTCTGGGGAGATCAGTTTTAATGAGCAGTTCTTC; CDR3: CSARDSGEISFNEQFF; V: TRBV20-1; J: TRBJ2-1; size: NA; D: NA
DNA: TGTGCCAGCAGTGAATCTACCCGACGGGGTGGCTACACCTTC; CDR3: CASSESTRRGGYTF; V: TRBV25-1; J: TRBJ1-2; size: NA; D: NA
DNA: TGTGCCAGCCACAGCGGGCCCGCCTACAATGAGCAGTTCTTC; CDR3: CASHSGPAYNEQFF; V: TRBV6-2/TRBV6-3; J: TRBJ2-1; size: NA; D: NA
DNA: TGTGCCAGCAGCCCACCTACCGGGATCTATGGCTACACCTTC; CDR3: CASSPPTGIYGYTF; V: TRBV5-6; J: TRBJ1-2; size: many; D: NA
DNA: TGCAGTGCTAGCCTACGGACTCGATTATACTCCTACGAGCAGTACTTC; CDR3: CSASLRTRLYSYEQYF; V: TRBV20-1; J: TRBJ2-7; size: many; D: NA
DNA: TGTGCCAGCAGCCAAAGTCTTGACTCCAATGAGCAGTTCTTC; CDR3: CASSQSLDSNEQFF; V: TRBV4-2; J: TRBJ2-1; size: few; D: NA
DNA: TGTGCCATCAGCCGGTCAGGGGACAATGAGCAGTTCTTC; CDR3: CAISRSGDNEQFF; V: TRBV10-3; J: TRBJ2-1; size: NA; D: NA
DNA: TGTGCCAGCAGCTCCAGACAGGGGAATAGTTCACCCCTCCACTTT; CDR3: CASSSRQGNSSPLHF; V: TRBV7-8; J: TRBJ1-6; size: few; D: TRBD1
DNA: TGTGCCAGCAGTTTAGAGGGGCGACTCACAGATACGCAGTATTTT; CDR3: CASSLEGRLTDTQYF; V: TRBV27; J: TRBJ2-3; size: NA; D: NA
DNA: TGTGCCAGCAGCCAAGATAGGGACACTGAAGCTTTCTTT; CDR3: CASSQDRDTEAFF; V: TRBV4-2; J: TRBJ1-1; size: few; D: NA
DNA: TGTGCCAGCAGTTTCGGGACAGCCTACGAGCAGTACTTC; CDR3: CASSFGTAYEQYF; V: TRBV7-9; J: TRBJ2-7; size: many; D: TRBD1
DNA: TGTGCCAGCAGGAAAGGAACAGGGGGAGAACAGTTCTTC; CDR3: CASRKGTGGEQFF; V: TRBV7-8; J: TRBJ2-1; size: NA; D: TRBD1
DNA: TGTGCCAGCAGCTTGTGGGGCGGGACACCAAATTCACCCCTCCACTTT; CDR3: CASSLWGGTPNSPLHF; V: TRBV5-4; J: TRBJ1-6; size: few; D: NA
DNA: TGTGCCAGCAGCAGGAGGACAGTATCGAGCTCCTACGAGCAGTACTTC; CDR3: CASSRRTVSSSYEQYF; V: TRBV6-2/TRBV6-3; J: TRBJ2-7; size: few; D: NA
DNA: TGTGCCAGCAGCCAAGAAATGTGGGGGATGGCGCCTGAAGCTTTCTTT; CDR3: CASSQEMWGMAPEAFF; V: TRBV3-1; J: TRBJ1-1; size: few; D: NA
DNA: TGCAGTGCGCGTGGCCCCGGACAGGAAGTTGGAGATACGCAGTATTTT; CDR3: CSARGPGQEVGDTQYF; V: TRBV20-1; J: TRBJ2-3; size: NA; D: TRBD1
DNA: TGTGCCAGCAGCCGGGACAGGGACAATGAGCAGTTCTTC; CDR3: CASSRDRDNEQFF; V: TRBV7-8; J: TRBJ2-1; size: few; D: TRBD1
DNA: TGTGCCAGCAGCCCGAACCCGGGACAATTAAAAGAGACCCAGTACTTC; CDR3: CASSPNPGQLKETQYF; V: TRBV7-2; J: TRBJ2-5; size: few; D: NA
DNA: TGTGCCAGTTCACGCGGGACTAGCGGGAGGGCCAGCACAGATACGCAGTATTTT; CDR3: CASSRGTSGRASTDTQYF; V: TRBV6-2/TRBV6-3; J: TRBJ2-3; size: few; D: TRBD2
DNA: TGTGCCAGCCGACAGGGGGTCATAAGCTCCTACGAGCAGTACTTC; CDR3: CASRQGVISSYEQYF; V: TRBV28; J: TRBJ2-7; size: few; D: TRBD1
DNA: TGTGCCAGCAGCTTAGAAGGGCGGGATAACGCTGAAGCTTTCTTT; CDR3: CASSLEGRDNAEAFF; V: TRBV7-2; J: TRBJ1-1; size: NA; D: NA
DNA: TGTGCCAGCAGTTTTGACAGCCGGAGCTCCTACGAGCAGTACTTC; CDR3: CASSFDSRSSYEQYF; V: TRBV27; J: TRBJ2-7; size: few; D: NA
DNA: TGTGCCAGCTCACCACCTTCGGGGGCGCGCACTGAAGCTTTCTTT; CDR3: CASSPPSGARTEAFF; V: TRBV18; J: TRBJ1-1; size: NA; D: NA
DNA: TGCAGCGTGAGTCGGGGGAACTACGAGCAGTACTTC; CDR3: CSVSRGNYEQYF; V: TRBV29-1; J: TRBJ2-7; size: few; D: NA
DNA: TGTGCCAGCAGCGTAGGAACGGGACTAGCAATCTTGGGGACAGATACGCAGTATTTT; CDR3: CASSVGTGLAILGTDTQYF; V: TRBV9; J: TRBJ2-3; size: NA; D: TRBD2
DNA: TGTGCCAGCAGCCCCGGGCTCGGGGGGTCCTACAATGAGCAGTTCTTC; CDR3: CASSPGLGGSYNEQFF; V: TRBV5-6; J: TRBJ2-1; size: NA; D: TRBD2
DNA: TGCAGCGTTGAAAGTAGCGGGAGCGATGAGCAGTTCTTC; CDR3: CSVESSGSDEQFF; V: TRBV29-1; J: TRBJ2-1; size: few; D: TRBD2
DNA: TGCGCCAGCAGCTTGGCCATGGGACAGAGCTCTGGGGCCAACGTCCTGACTTTC; CDR3: CASSLAMGQSSGANVLTF; V: TRBV5-1; J: TRBJ2-6; size: few; D: TRBD1
DNA: TGCAGTGCTGAAGGGACCACTAGCACAGATACGCAGTATTTT; CDR3: CSAEGTTSTDTQYF; V: TRBV20-1; J: TRBJ2-3; size: NA; D: NA
DNA: TGTGCCACCAGTGGACAGCAAGATACGCAGTATTTT; CDR3: CATSGQQDTQYF; V: TRBV24-1; J: TRBJ2-3; size: few; D: NA
DNA: TGTGCCAGCTCACCACGGGACAGAGCCAAAAACATTCAGTACTTC; CDR3: CASSPRDRAKNIQYF; V: TRBV18; J: TRBJ2-4; size: NA; D: TRBD1
DNA: TGCAGCGTTGTGAGGGGGAGGGAGACCCAGTACTTC; CDR3: CSVVRGRETQYF; V: TRBV29-1; J: TRBJ2-5; size: NA; D: NA
DNA: TGTGCCAGCAGCTTAGGGGCGGCGGGTGGCACAGATACGCAGTATTTT; CDR3: CASSLGAAGGTDTQYF; V: TRBV7-2; J: TRBJ2-3; size: few; D: NA
DNA: TGTGCCAGCAGCGGTTGGGGAGTTACGCAGTATTTT; CDR3: CASSGWGVTQYF; V: TRBV5-8; J: TRBJ2-3; size: NA; D: NA
DNA: TGTGCCAGCAGTCCGCCAGGGGTACCGAACACTGAAGCTTTCTTT; CDR3: CASSPPGVPNTEAFF; V: TRBV28; J: TRBJ1-1; size: few; D: NA
DNA: TGTGCCAGCAGCGCGCGTCTTGTGGGGGGCAATCAGCCCCAGCATTTT; CDR3: CASSARLVGGNQPQHF; V: TRBV5-6; J: TRBJ1-5; size: few; D: NA
DNA: TGCGCCAGCAGCTTGGTGTCTAGCGGGAGGGTAAGGAATGAGCAGTTCTTC; CDR3: CASSLVSSGRVRNEQFF; V: TRBV5-1; J: TRBJ2-1; size: NA; D: TRBD2
DNA: TGCGCCAGCAGCCAAGAATTGGCCAGGCTTATCCCTGGGGCCAACGTCCTGACTTTC; CDR3: CASSQELARLIPGANVLTF; V: TRBV4-1; J: TRBJ2-6; size: few; D: NA
DNA: TGTGCCAGCAGCTTAGATCGAATAAAGGGCTGGGGGTCTCCCAGGGACCTAAGCTCCTACGAGCAGTACTTC; CDR3: CASSLDRIKGWGSPRDLSSYEQYF; V: TRBV11-2; J: TRBJ2-7; size: few; D: NA
DNA: TGCAGTGCTCGAGATCCCGGGACACAGCAAGAGACCCAGTACTTC; CDR3: CSARDPGTQQETQYF; V: TRBV20-1; J: TRBJ2-5; size: NA; D: NA
DNA: TGTGCCACCCGGGGGGGAAGCTCCTACGAGCAGTACTTC; CDR3: CATRGGSSYEQYF; V: TRBV24-1; J: TRBJ2-7; size: many; D: TRBD2